This entry describes one TCR beta chain. The record originates from a study of blood T cell repertoires in COVID-19. Data came from immunoSEQ multiplex PCR; TCRdb stores just in-frame clones and leaves some out. The sample yields 300,000 to 350,000 clones, 90% seen once. What was sequenced was peripheral blood. The sequence was obtained from a woman aged 40 to 50 with COVID-19, enrolled during active disease.

CDR3 sequence reads: CASSEAGVGGFF. The CDR3 coding sequence is TGTGCCAGCAGTGAAGCGGGGGTGGGAGGATTCTTC. The rearrangement joins TRBV2 to TRBJ2-1, with a tentative D call TRBD2 (6 bases). This CDR3 is built from 12 residues. Per germline, CDR1 SNHLY and CDR2 FYNNEI. V lost 0 bases and J lost 16, with 13 bases in between.